The 6 T cell receptor beta chains presented below share a single source sample, sequenced in a study of T cell responses to AZD1222 COVID-19 vaccine (TCRdb year 2021). Libraries came from the immunoSEQ multiplex PCR assay. Entries here come from immuneACCESS through TCRdb and include only in-frame sequences with V and J called. Some clones fail to appear in such tables; in the studies checked, an unresolved V gene covers under half of the shortfall, and the cause of the remainder is unknown. The sample table holds some 72,000 clones, of which just over 90% were seen once. The ten most abundant clones make up under 7.5% of the sample. According to the study, the label for this sample's time point signals: baseline before first vaccination. Per the publication, the treatment or condition label means: meningococcal conjugate vaccine given as trial control. This sample comprised peripheral blood, obtained on day 0 of MenACWY control vaccination. These receptors were taken from an adult in good health.

CDR3 in DNA: TGTGCCACCAGCAGACTACAGGGGGCCGGCTCCTACGAGCAGTACTTC. This translates into CATSRLQGAGSYEQYF. The chain carries TRBV15 and TRBJ2-7; TRBD1 matches 9 bases. The V segment lost 2 bases and the J segment 0 bases; nucleotides outside the gene matches: 5. CDR3 length: 16 residues. Germline lookup yields CDR1 LNHNV and CDR2 YYDKDF (reference sequence).

This chain links TRBV11-2 with TRBJ1-1; 10 positions agree with TRBD1. CDR1 and CDR2 from the germline V gene are SGHAT and FQNNGV. The length of the CDR3 is 14 residues. J gave up 4 bases and V 5 bases, and 4 bases lay outside the gene matches. The CDR3 nucleotides read TGTGCCAGCAGCCGCTGGGACAGGGGCACTGAAGCTTTCTTT. It specifies CASSRWDRGTEAFF.

J is TRBJ1-1 and V is TRBV25-1; 8 nucleotides agree with TRBD1. V shed 10 bases and J 11 bases; nucleotides not matched to a gene: 9. Germline CDR1 is MGHDK and CDR2 is SYGVNS. This CDR3 has 11 residues. CDR3 in DNA: TGTGCCACCTGGACAGGGTCGCGTGCTTTCTTT. Its protein product is CATWTGSRAFF.

V usage is TRBV30 and J usage is TRBJ1-1, with D maybe TRBD1 (5 bases). This CDR3 has 12 amino acids. The V end lost 8 bases, the J end lost 5 bases, and 15 bases lay between the germline ends. CDR1 and CDR2 from the germline V gene are GTSNPN and SVGIG (reference sequence). The CDR3 spells CAGRVRRTEAFF. For the CDR3, the DNA is TGTGCCGGCAGGGTAAGGAGGACTGAAGCTTTCTTT.

J is TRBJ2-1 and V is TRBV7-2; no clear D gene. The CDR3 runs 15 residues. V lost 4 bases and J lost 0, with 10 bases in between. Germline CDR1 SGHTA, CDR2 FQGNSA. The CDR3 here is CASSSTTGSYNEQFF. CDR3 in DNA: TGTGCCAGCAGCTCTACCACCGGCTCCTACAATGAGCAGTTCTTC. The complete variable domain, with remaining parts taken from reference TRBV7-2 and TRBJ2-1, reads GAGVSQSPSNKVTEKGKDVELRCDPISGHTALYWYRQSLGQGLEFLIYFQGNSAPDKSGLPSDRFSAERTGGSVSTLTIQRTQQEDSAVYLCASSSTTGSYNEQFFGPGTRLTVL.

The gene calls are TRBV18 and TRBJ2-3, with 10 bases that match TRBD1. Germline-derived CDR1 and CDR2 are KGHSH and LQKENI. The CDR3 runs to 16 residues. J lost 4 bases, V lost 5 bases, and 9 bases had no gene match. The CDR3 is CASSKTGGVIPDTQYF. In nucleotides, the CDR3 is TGTGCCAGCTCAAAGACAGGGGGCGTAATCCCAGATACGCAGTATTTT.